This T cell receptor beta chain was identified in a study of OX40 agonist ivuxolimab in advanced cancers. Study results and caveats: Expanded peripheral T-cell antigen specificity went undetermined.

Patients were ineligible given autoimmune disease history or systemic immunosuppression. This clone was detected ten times or more. The antigen is unknown. The CDR3 covers 16 residues. Germline V gives CDR1 SGHRS, CDR2 YFSETQ. Trimming shortened V by 7 bases and J by 3 bases, and 22 bases separated the two germline ends. Clones were sequenced by immunoSEQ multiplex PCR, and TCRdb holds only the in-frame ones, with some missing. The table includes some 74,000 clones, roughly 87% detected once. The sequencing used CD4+ or CD8+ T cells sorted from blood, collected in a trial of the OX40 agonist ivuxolimab. The genes are TRBV5-1 and TRBJ1-1; possible D gene TRBD1, 6 bases. The TCR originated in an adult with an advanced solid tumor such as melanoma, head and neck, liver or kidney cancer. This CDR3 reads CASGRGQSSRDTEAFF. CDR3 DNA: TGCGCCAGCGGGCGGGGGCAGTCCTCAAGGGACACTGAAGCTTTCTTT.